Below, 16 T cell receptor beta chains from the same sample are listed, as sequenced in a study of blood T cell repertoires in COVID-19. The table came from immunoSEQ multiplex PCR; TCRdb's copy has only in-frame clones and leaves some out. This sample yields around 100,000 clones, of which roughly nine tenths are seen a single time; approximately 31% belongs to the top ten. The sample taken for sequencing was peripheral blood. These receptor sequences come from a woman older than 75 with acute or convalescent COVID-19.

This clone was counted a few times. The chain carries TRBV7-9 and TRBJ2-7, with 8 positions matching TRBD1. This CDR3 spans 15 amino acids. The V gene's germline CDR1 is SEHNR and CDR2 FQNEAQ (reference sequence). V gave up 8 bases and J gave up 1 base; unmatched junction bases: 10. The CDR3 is CASRAEGTGSYEQYF. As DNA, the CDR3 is TGTGCCAGCCGCGCCGAAGGGACAGGATCCTACGAGCAGTACTTC.

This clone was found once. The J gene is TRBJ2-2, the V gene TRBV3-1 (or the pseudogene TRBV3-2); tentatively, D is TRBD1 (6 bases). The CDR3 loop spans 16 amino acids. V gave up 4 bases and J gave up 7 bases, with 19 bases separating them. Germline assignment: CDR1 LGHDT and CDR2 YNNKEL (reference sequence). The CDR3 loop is CASSLFFRGLDGELFF. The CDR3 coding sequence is TGTGCCAGCAGCCTCTTTTTTAGGGGGTTGGACGGGGAGCTGTTTTTT.

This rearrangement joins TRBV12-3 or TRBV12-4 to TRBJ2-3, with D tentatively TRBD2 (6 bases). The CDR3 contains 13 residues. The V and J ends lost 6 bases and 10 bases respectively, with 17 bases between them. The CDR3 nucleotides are TGTGCCAGCAGCTTACCGGGACTCAGGGCGCAGTATTTT. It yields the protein CASSLPGLRAQYF.

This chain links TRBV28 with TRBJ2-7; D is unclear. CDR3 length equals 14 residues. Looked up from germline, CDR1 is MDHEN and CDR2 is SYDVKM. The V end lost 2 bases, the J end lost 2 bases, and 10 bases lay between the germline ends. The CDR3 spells CASSLHGFTYEQYF. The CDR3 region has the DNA TGTGCCAGCAGTTTACACGGGTTTACCTACGAGCAGTACTTC. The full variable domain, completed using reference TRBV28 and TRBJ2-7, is DVKVTQSSRYLVKRTGEKVFLECVQDMDHENMFWYRQDPGLGLRLIYFSYDVKMKEKGDIPEGYSVSREKKERFSLILESASTNQTSMYLCASSLHGFTYEQYFGPGTRLTVT.

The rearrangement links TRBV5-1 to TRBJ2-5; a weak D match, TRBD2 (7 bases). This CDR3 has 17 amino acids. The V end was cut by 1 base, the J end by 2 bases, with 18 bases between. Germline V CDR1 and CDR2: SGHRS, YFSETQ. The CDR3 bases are TGCGCCAGCAGCTTGAGGCCTGCCGGGGGGCAGCAAGAGACCCAGTACTTC. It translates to CASSLRPAGGQQETQYF.

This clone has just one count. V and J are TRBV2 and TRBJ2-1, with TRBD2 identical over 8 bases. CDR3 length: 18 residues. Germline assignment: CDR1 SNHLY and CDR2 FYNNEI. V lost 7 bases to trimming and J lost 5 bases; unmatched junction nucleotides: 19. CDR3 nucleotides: TGTGCCAGCAACCTCAGGACTAGCCTGCCCAAAAAAAACAATGAGCAGTTCTTC. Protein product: CASNLRTSLPKKNNEQFF.

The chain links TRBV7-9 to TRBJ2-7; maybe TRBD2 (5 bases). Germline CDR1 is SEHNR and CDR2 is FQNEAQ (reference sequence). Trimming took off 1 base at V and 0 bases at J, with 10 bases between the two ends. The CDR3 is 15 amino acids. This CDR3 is CASSLGGQSSYEQYF. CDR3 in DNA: TGTGCCAGCAGCTTAGGCGGGCAGAGCTCCTACGAGCAGTACTTC.

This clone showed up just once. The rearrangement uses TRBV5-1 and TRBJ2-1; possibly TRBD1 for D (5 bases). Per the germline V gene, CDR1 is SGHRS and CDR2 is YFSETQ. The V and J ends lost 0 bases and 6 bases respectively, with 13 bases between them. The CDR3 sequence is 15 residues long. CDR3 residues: CASSLGAGNGNEQFF. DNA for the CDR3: TGCGCCAGCAGCTTGGGGGCAGGGAACGGCAATGAGCAGTTCTTC.

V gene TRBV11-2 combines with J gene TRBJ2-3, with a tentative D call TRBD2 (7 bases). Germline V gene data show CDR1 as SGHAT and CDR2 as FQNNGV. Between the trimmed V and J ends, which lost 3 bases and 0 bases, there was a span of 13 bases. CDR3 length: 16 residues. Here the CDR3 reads CASSFRGRGSTDTQYF. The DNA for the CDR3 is TGTGCCAGCAGCTTCCGAGGGAGGGGGAGCACAGATACGCAGTATTTT.

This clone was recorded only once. The CDR3 region has the DNA TGTGCCAGCAGCTTACTAAACACTGAAGCTTTCTTT. Its protein is CASSLLNTEAFF. The rearrangement links TRBV11-2 to TRBJ1-1; D is unresolved. V lost 2 bases to trimming and J lost 2 bases, with 3 bases between them. The CDR3 sequence is 12 residues long. Germline CDR1 and CDR2: SGHAT and FQNNGV.

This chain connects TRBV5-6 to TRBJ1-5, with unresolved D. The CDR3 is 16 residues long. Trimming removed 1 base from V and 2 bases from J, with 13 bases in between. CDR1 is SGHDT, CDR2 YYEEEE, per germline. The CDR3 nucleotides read TGTGCCAGCAGCTTGTTTGCAGGATTAGGCAATCAGCCCCAGCATTTT. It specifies CASSLFAGLGNQPQHF.

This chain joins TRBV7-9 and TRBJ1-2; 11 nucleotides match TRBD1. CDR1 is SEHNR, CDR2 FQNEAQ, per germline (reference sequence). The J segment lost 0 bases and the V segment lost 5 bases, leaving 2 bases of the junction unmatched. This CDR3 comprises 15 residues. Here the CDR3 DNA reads TGTGCCAGCAGCGGGGACAGGGGGGCTAACTATGGCTACACCTTC. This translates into CASSGDRGANYGYTF.

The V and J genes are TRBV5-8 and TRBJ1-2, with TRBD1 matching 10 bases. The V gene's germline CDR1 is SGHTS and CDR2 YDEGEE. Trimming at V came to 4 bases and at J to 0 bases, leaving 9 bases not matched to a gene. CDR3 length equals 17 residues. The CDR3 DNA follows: TGTGCCAGCAGCGGCAGGGACAGGGGATCTCCTAACTATGGCTACACCTTC. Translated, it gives CASSGRDRGSPNYGYTF.

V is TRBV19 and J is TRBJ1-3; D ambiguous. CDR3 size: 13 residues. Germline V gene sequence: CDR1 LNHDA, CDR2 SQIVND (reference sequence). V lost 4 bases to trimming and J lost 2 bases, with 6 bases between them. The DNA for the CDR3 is TGTGCCAGTAGTAGAGGTCCTGGAAACACCATATATTTT. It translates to CASSRGPGNTIYF.

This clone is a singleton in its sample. The CDR3 region has the DNA TGTGCCAGCAGCTTAGGGGCGGGGGGGAACACTGAAGCTTTCTTT. This sequence encodes CASSLGAGGNTEAFF. This chain joins TRBV11-3 and TRBJ1-1; perhaps TRBD1 as D (5 bases). Per germline, CDR1 SGHNT and CDR2 YENEEA. Trimming took 1 base from V and 1 from J, leaving 10 bases between them. The CDR3 spans 15 residues.

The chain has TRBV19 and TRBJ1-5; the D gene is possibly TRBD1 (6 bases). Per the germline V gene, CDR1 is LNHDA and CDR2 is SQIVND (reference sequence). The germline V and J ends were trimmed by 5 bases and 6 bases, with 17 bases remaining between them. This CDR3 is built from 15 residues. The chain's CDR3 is CASSLGRGIGQPQHF. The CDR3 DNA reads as TGTGCCAGTAGTTTGGGGAGGGGGATCGGTCAGCCCCAGCATTTT.